A selection of T cell receptor beta chains follows, all from one sample in a study of T-cell memory formation after mild COVID-19. TCRdb itself ran the 5' RACE reads through MiXCR, one entry per CDR3 protein. Altogether 400,000 to 550,000 distinct CDR3 sequences are present, 20% to 30% being singletons, with the ten largest covering around an eighth. What was sequenced was PBMCs or a T cell subset sorted from them (not recorded which). These receptors were collected from an adult woman who had mild COVID-19 (a few samples of this study predate the infection). Cell type and time point are not known. CDR3s include the opening cysteine and the closing phenylalanine or tryptophan. D genes are given only for firm matches. Clone size appears in some rows only: once, few, many, or a class for an expanded clone.

d_call: -
j_call: TRBJ1-5
v_call: TRBV2
clone_size: once
cdr3_nt: TGTGCCAGCAGTGAATACGCCAGGGATTCCCAGCATTTT
cdr3_aa: CASSEYARDSQHF

d_call: -
j_call: TRBJ2-7
v_call: TRBV7-9
clone_size: many
cdr3_nt: TGTGCCAGCAGCCTGGGGGGTCCCACCTACGAGCAGTACTTC
cdr3_aa: CASSLGGPTYEQYF

d_call: -
j_call: TRBJ2-7
v_call: TRBV7-2
clone_size: -
cdr3_nt: TGTGCCAGCAGCGCCGGGGTAGCGGCCTACGAGCAGTACTTC
cdr3_aa: CASSAGVAAYEQYF

d_call: TRBD2
j_call: TRBJ2-3
v_call: TRBV29-1
clone_size: few
cdr3_nt: TGCAGCGTTGAACTAGCGGGAGGGTATACGCAGTATTTT
cdr3_aa: CSVELAGGYTQYF

d_call: -
j_call: TRBJ1-1
v_call: TRBV13
clone_size: -
cdr3_nt: TGTGCCAGCAGCTTCAAAGCACAGCGGCCTGCAGCTTTCTTT
cdr3_aa: CASSFKAQRPAAFF

d_call: -
j_call: TRBJ2-1
v_call: TRBV5-6
clone_size: -
cdr3_nt: TGTGCCAGCACCCCATACCTCTACAATGAGCAGTTCTTC
cdr3_aa: CASTPYLYNEQFF

d_call: TRBD2
j_call: TRBJ2-2
v_call: TRBV11-2
clone_size: -
cdr3_nt: TGTGCCAGCAGTGGACCCGACCTAGCGGGATCGTTTATCCGGGAGCTGTTTTTT
cdr3_aa: CASSGPDLAGSFIRELFF

d_call: -
j_call: TRBJ2-2
v_call: TRBV12-3/TRBV12-4
clone_size: -
cdr3_nt: TGTGCCAGCAGTTTCTGGTCCGGGGAGCTGTTTTTT
cdr3_aa: CASSFWSGELFF

d_call: TRBD2
j_call: TRBJ2-7
v_call: TRBV29-1
clone_size: few
cdr3_nt: TGCAGCGCCGTGGGGCGGGAGGCCTCCTACGAGCAGTACTTC
cdr3_aa: CSAVGREASYEQYF

d_call: TRBD2
j_call: TRBJ2-3
v_call: TRBV7-6
clone_size: many
cdr3_nt: TGTGCCAGCAGCTCATGGGGCCTAGCGGGCACAGATACGCAGTATTTT
cdr3_aa: CASSSWGLAGTDTQYF

d_call: TRBD1
j_call: TRBJ2-2
v_call: TRBV12-3/TRBV12-4
clone_size: -
cdr3_nt: TGTGCCAGCAGCTCCGAGGGACAGGGGGGCTGGAACACCGGGGAGCTGTTTTTT
cdr3_aa: CASSSEGQGGWNTGELFF

d_call: -
j_call: TRBJ1-5
v_call: TRBV24-1
clone_size: few
cdr3_nt: TGTGCCACCAGTGATCCCCGACAGAATCAGCCCCAGCATTTT
cdr3_aa: CATSDPRQNQPQHF

d_call: -
j_call: TRBJ2-5
v_call: TRBV5-1
clone_size: -
cdr3_nt: TGCGCCAGCAGCTTTGTGGGGGACCTCCAAGAGACCCAGTACTTC
cdr3_aa: CASSFVGDLQETQYF

d_call: -
j_call: TRBJ1-5
v_call: TRBV7-9
clone_size: few
cdr3_nt: TGTGCCAGCAGCTTATGGGGGAATATTGGAAATCAGCCCCAGCATTTT
cdr3_aa: CASSLWGNIGNQPQHF

d_call: -
j_call: TRBJ2-3
v_call: TRBV11-3
clone_size: -
cdr3_nt: TGTGCCAGCAGCCCCCTTGGAAGCCCTAGCACAGATACGCAGTATTTT
cdr3_aa: CASSPLGSPSTDTQYF

d_call: TRBD2
j_call: TRBJ2-3
v_call: TRBV2
clone_size: -
cdr3_nt: TGTGCCAGCAGTGGGGCGACTAGCGGGAGATCGGATACGCAGTATTTT
cdr3_aa: CASSGATSGRSDTQYF

d_call: -
j_call: TRBJ1-2
v_call: TRBV5-1
clone_size: -
cdr3_nt: TGCGCCAGCAGCTTGCCGTTTTCAGGGGAGGGTGGCTACACCTTC
cdr3_aa: CASSLPFSGEGGYTF

d_call: TRBD2
j_call: TRBJ2-1
v_call: TRBV15
clone_size: few
cdr3_nt: TGTGCCACCAGCAACCGACTAGCAGAGCACAATGAGCAGTTCTTC
cdr3_aa: CATSNRLAEHNEQFF

d_call: TRBD1
j_call: TRBJ1-1
v_call: TRBV18
clone_size: once
cdr3_nt: TGTGCCAGCTCACCCGAAAACAGGGGAGGTGGCACTGAAGCTTTCTTT
cdr3_aa: CASSPENRGGGTEAFF

d_call: TRBD2
j_call: TRBJ2-2
v_call: TRBV30
clone_size: few
cdr3_nt: TGTGCCTGGAGCAGGACTAGCGGCTACACCGGGGAGCTGTTTTTT
cdr3_aa: CAWSRTSGYTGELFF

d_call: -
j_call: TRBJ2-3
v_call: TRBV5-1
clone_size: few
cdr3_nt: TGCGCCAGCAGCTTTTTGGGTCGGGGCCCTCCCACAGATACGCAGTATTTT
cdr3_aa: CASSFLGRGPPTDTQYF

d_call: -
j_call: TRBJ2-7
v_call: TRBV10-3
clone_size: few
cdr3_nt: TGTGCCATCAGTGGTCCCGGGGCGGCAGCTTTTTCCTACGAGCAGTACTTC
cdr3_aa: CAISGPGAAAFSYEQYF

d_call: TRBD1
j_call: TRBJ2-7
v_call: TRBV20-1
clone_size: few
cdr3_nt: TGCAGTGCCGTAACGTCAGGGGGCCGCCCCTACGAGCAGTACTTC
cdr3_aa: CSAVTSGGRPYEQYF

d_call: TRBD1
j_call: TRBJ2-7
v_call: TRBV24-1
clone_size: -
cdr3_nt: TGTGCCACCAGTGATCCGGGACAGCGAAACGAGCAGTACTTC
cdr3_aa: CATSDPGQRNEQYF

d_call: -
j_call: TRBJ1-1
v_call: TRBV12-3/TRBV12-4
clone_size: few
cdr3_nt: TGTGCCAGCAGTTTGGAGTGGGGGCGGAACACTGAAGCTTTCTTT
cdr3_aa: CASSLEWGRNTEAFF

d_call: TRBD1
j_call: TRBJ1-1
v_call: TRBV3-1
clone_size: -
cdr3_nt: TGTGCCAGCAGTCGAGGGGGCTCAACCATGAACACTGAAGCTTTCTTT
cdr3_aa: CASSRGGSTMNTEAFF

d_call: TRBD1
j_call: TRBJ2-1
v_call: TRBV29-1
clone_size: -
cdr3_nt: TGCAGCGTTCATTACACAGGGGACAATGAGCAGTTCTTC
cdr3_aa: CSVHYTGDNEQFF

d_call: -
j_call: TRBJ2-2
v_call: TRBV6-4
clone_size: -
cdr3_nt: TGTGCCAGCAGTGACTCGAGGGGTTCGAACACCGGGGAGCTGTTTTTT
cdr3_aa: CASSDSRGSNTGELFF

d_call: TRBD2
j_call: TRBJ2-5
v_call: TRBV7-8
clone_size: -
cdr3_nt: TGTGCCAGCGGATCCTTCGGATCGGGGGGGGAGACCCAGTACTTC
cdr3_aa: CASGSFGSGGETQYF